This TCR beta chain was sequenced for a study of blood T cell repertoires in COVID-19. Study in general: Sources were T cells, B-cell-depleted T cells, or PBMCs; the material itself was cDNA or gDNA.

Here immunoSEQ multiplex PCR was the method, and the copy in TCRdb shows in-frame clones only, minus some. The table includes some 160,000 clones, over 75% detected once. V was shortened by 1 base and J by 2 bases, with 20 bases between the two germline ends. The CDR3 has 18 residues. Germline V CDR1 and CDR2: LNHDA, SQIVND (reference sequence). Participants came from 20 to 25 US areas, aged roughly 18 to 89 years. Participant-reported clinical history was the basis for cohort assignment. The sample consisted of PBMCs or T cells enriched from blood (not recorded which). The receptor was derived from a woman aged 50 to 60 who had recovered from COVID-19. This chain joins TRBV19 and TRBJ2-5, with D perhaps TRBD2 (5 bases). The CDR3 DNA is TGTGCCAGTAGTATAGTGGCGGGTAGGACGGTTTCGCAAGAGACCCAGTACTTC. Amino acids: CASSIVAGRTVSQETQYF. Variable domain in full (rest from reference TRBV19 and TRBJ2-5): DGGITQSPKYLFRKEGQNVTLSCEQNLNHDAMYWYRQDPGQGLRLIYYSQIVNDFQKGDIAEGYSVSREKKESFPLTVTSAQKNPTAFYLCASSIVAGRTVSQETQYFGPGTRLLVL.